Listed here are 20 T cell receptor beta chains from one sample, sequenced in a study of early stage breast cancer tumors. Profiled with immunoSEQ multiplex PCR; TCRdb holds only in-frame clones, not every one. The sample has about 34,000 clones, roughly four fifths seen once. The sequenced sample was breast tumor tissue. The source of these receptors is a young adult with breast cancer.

CDR3 nucleotide sequence: TGTGCCAGCAGCTTAGCCGACGGACTGCGGAATCAGCCCCAGCATTTT. Its protein product is CASSLADGLRNQPQHF. J is TRBJ1-5 and V is TRBV7-9; D is undetermined. Germline V gives CDR1 SEHNR, CDR2 FQNEAQ (reference sequence). Trimming stripped 0 bases from V and 4 bases from J, with 13 bases between. The CDR3 consists of 16 residues.

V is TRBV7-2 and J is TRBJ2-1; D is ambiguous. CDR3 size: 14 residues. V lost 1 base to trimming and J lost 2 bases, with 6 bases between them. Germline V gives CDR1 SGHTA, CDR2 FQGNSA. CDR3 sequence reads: CASSLEAAYNEQFF. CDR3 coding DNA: TGTGCCAGCAGCTTAGAGGCTGCCTACAATGAGCAGTTCTTC.

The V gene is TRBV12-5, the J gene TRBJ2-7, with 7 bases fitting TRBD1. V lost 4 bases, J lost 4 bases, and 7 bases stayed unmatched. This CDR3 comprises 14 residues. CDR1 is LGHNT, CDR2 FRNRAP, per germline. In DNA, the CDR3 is TGTGCTAGTGGTTCCTGGGACAGCAAATACGAGCAGTACTTC. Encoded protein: CASGSWDSKYEQYF. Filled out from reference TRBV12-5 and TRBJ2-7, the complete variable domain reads DARVTQTPRHKVTEMGQEVTMRCQPILGHNTVFWYRQTMMQGLELLAYFRNRAPLDDSGMPKDRFSAEMPDATLATLKIQPSEPRDSAVYFCASGSWDSKYEQYFGPGTRLTVT.

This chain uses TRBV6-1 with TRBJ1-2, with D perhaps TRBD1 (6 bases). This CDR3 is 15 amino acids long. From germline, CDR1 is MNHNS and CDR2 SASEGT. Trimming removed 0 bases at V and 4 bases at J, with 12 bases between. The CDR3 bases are TGTGCCAGCAGTGAAGCCCCAGGGGATGGCTATGGCTACACCTTC. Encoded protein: CASSEAPGDGYGYTF.

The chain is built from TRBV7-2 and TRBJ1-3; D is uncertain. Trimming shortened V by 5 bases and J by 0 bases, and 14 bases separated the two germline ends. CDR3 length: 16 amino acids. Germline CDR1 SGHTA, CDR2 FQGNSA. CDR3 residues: CASSPTGRFSGNTIYF. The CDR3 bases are TGTGCCAGCAGCCCGACGGGTCGCTTCTCTGGAAACACCATATATTTT.

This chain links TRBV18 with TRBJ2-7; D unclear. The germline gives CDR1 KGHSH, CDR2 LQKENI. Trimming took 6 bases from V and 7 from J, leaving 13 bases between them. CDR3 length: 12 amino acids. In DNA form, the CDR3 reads TGTGCCAGCTCGTACTTGACTGAGGAGCAGTACTTC. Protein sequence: CASSYLTEEQYF.

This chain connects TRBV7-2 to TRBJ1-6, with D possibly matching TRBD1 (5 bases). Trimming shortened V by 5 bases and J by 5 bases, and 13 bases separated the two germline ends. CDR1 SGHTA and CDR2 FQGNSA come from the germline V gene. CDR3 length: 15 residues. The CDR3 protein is CASSLMGRDNSPLHF. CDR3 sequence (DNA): TGTGCCAGCAGCCTAATGGGCAGGGATAATTCACCCCTCCACTTT. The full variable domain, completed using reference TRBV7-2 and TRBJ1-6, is GAGVSQSPSNKVTEKGKDVELRCDPISGHTALYWYRQSLGQGLEFLIYFQGNSAPDKSGLPSDRFSAERTGGSVSTLTIQRTQQEDSAVYLCASSLMGRDNSPLHFGNGTRLTVT.

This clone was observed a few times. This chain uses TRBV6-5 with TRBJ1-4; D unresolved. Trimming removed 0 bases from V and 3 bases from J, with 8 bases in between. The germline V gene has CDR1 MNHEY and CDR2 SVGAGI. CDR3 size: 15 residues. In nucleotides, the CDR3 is TGTGCCAGCAGTTACTCAGGGCTCCCTAATGAAAAACTGTTTTTT. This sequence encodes CASSYSGLPNEKLFF.

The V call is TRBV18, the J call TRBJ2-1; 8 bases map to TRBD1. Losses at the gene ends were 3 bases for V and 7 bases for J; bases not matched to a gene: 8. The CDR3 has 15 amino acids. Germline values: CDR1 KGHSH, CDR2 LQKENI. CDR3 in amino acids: CASSPGQGMGNEQFF. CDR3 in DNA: TGTGCCAGCTCACCTGGACAGGGAATGGGGAATGAGCAGTTCTTC. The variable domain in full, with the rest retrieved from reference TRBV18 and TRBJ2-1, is NAGVMQNPRHLVRRRGQEARLRCSPMKGHSHVYWYRQLPEEGLKFMVYLQKENIIDESGMPKERFSAEFPKEGPSILRIQQVVRGDSAAYFCASSPGQGMGNEQFFGPGTRLTVL.

The CDR3 region has the DNA TGCGCCAGCAGCTTGGGACAGGTCTCCTACGAGCAGTACTTC. This gives the protein CASSLGQVSYEQYF. The chain uses TRBV5-1 and TRBJ2-7; perhaps TRBD1 as D (6 bases). Germline V gives CDR1 SGHRS, CDR2 YFSETQ. The V and J ends lost 0 bases and 0 bases respectively, with 7 bases between them. The CDR3 is 14 amino acids.

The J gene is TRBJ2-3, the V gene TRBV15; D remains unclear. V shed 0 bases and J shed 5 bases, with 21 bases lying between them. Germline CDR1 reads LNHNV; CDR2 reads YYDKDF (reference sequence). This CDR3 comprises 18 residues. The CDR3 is CATSRDLDGRQPGDTQYF. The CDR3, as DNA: TGTGCCACCAGCAGAGATTTGGACGGGCGGCAACCGGGAGATACGCAGTATTTT.

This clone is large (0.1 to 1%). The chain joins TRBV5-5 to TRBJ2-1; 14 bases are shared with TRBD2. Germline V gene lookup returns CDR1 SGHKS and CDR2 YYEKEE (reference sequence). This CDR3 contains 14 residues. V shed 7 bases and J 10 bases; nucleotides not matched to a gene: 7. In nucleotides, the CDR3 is TGTGCCAGCCGTCCGGGGACTAGCGGGGGCGAGCAGTTCTTC. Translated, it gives CASRPGTSGGEQFF.

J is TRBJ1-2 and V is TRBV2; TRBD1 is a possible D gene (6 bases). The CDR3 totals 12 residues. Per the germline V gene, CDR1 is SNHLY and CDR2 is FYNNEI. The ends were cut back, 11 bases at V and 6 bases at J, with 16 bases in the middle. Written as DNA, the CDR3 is TGTGCCGGCCGAGGGACAAAAGATGGCTACACCTTC. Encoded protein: CAGRGTKDGYTF. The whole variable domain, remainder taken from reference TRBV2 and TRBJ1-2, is EPEVTQTPSHQVTQMGQEVILRCVPISNHLYFYWYRQILGQKVEFLVSFYNNEISEKSEIFDDQFSVERPDGSNFTLKIRSTKLEDSAMYFCAGRGTKDGYTFGSGTRLTVV.

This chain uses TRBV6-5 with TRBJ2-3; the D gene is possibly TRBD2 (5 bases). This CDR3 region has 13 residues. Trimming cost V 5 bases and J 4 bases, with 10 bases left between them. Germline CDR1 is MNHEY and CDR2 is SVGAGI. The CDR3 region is CASSEGRPDTQYF. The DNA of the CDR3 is TGTGCCAGCAGTGAGGGTCGACCAGATACGCAGTATTTT.

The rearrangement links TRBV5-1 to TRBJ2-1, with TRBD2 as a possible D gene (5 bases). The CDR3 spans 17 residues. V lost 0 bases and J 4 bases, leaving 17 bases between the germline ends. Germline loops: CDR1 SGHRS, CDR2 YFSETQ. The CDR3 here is CASSLDLATRPYNEQFF. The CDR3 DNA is TGCGCCAGCAGCTTGGACCTAGCAACCCGCCCTTACAATGAGCAGTTCTTC.

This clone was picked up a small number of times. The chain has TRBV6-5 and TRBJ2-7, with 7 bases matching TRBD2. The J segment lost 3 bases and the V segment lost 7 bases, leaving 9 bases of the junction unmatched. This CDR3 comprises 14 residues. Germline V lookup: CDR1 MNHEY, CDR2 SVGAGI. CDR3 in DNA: TGTGCCAGCAAATACGGGGAGGGCCACTACGAGCAGTACTTC. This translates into CASKYGEGHYEQYF.

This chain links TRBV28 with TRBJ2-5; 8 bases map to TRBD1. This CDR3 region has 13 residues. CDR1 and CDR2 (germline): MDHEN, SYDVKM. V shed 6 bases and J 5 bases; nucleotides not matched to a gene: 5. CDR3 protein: CASRQGGSETQYF. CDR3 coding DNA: TGTGCCAGCAGACAGGGGGGCTCGGAGACCCAGTACTTC.

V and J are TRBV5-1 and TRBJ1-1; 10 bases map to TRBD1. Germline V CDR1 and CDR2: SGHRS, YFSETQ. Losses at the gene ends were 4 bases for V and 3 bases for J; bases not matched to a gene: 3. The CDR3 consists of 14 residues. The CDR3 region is CASSTGQGDTEAFF. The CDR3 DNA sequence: TGCGCCAGCAGCACAGGACAGGGGGACACTGAAGCTTTCTTT.

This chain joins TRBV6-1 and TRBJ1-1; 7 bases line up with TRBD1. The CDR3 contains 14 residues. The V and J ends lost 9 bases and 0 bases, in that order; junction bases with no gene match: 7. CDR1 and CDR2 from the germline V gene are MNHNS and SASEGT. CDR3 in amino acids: CASARQGVNTEAFF. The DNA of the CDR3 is TGTGCCAGTGCCCGCCAGGGGGTGAACACTGAAGCTTTCTTT.

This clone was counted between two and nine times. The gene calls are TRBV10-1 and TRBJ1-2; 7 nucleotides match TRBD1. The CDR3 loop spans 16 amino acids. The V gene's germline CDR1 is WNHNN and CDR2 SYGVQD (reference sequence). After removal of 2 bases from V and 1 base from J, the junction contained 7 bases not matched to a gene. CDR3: CASSEPFRDSNYGYTF. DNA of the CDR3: TGCGCCAGCAGTGAGCCATTCCGGGACAGTAACTATGGCTACACCTTC.